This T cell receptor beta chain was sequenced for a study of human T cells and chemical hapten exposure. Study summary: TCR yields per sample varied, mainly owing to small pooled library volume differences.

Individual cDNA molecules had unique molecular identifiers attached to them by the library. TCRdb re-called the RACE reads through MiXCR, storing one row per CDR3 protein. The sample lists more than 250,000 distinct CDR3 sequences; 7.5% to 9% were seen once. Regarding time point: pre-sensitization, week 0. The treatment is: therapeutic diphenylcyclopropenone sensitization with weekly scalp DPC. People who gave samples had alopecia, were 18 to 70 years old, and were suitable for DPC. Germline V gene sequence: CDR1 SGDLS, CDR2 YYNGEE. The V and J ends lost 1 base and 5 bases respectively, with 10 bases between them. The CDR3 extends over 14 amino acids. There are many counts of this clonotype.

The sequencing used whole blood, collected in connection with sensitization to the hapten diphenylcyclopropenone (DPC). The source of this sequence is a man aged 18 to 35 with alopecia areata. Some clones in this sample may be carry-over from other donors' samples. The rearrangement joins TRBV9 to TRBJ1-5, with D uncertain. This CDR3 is CASSVSGNDQPQHF. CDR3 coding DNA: TGTGCCAGCAGCGTAAGTGGGAATGATCAGCCCCAGCATTTT.